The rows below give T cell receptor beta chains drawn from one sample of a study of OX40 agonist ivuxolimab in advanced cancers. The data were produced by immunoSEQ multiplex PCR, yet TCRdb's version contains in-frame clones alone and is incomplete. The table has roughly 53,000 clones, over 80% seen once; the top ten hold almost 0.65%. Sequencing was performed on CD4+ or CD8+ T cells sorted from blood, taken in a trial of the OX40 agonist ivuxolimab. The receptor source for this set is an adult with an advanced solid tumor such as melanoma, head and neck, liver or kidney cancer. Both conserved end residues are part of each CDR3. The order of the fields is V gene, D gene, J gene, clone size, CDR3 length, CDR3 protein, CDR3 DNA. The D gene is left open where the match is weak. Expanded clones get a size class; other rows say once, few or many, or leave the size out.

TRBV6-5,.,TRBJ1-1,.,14,CASSYSGKNTEAFF,TGTGCCAGCAGTTACTCTGGGAAGAACACTGAAGCTTTCTTT
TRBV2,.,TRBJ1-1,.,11,CASSKGFEAFF,TGTGCCAGCAGTAAGGGGTTTGAAGCTTTCTTT
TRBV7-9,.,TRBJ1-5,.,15,CASSLGVAGNQPQHF,TGTGCCAGCAGCTTAGGTGTTGCAGGCAATCAGCCCCAGCATTTT
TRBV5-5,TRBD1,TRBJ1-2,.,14,CASSSLRQGVSYTF,TGTGCCAGCAGCTCCTTAAGACAGGGGGTGAGCTACACCTTC
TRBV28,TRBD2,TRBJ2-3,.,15,CASKASGVSTDTQYF,TGTGCCAGCAAGGCTAGCGGGGTTAGCACAGATACGCAGTATTTT
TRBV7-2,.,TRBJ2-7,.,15,CASSLEAGWSYEQYF,TGTGCCAGCAGCTTAGAGGCAGGGTGGTCCTACGAGCAGTACTTC
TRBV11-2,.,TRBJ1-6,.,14,CASSLEVGASPLHF,TGTGCCAGCAGCTTAGAAGTTGGGGCTTCACCCCTCCACTTT
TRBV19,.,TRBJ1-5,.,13,CASSAQAGQPQHF,TGTGCCAGTAGTGCCCAGGCCGGTCAGCCCCAGCATTTT
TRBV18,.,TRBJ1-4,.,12,CASSPSLRELFF,TGTGCCAGCTCACCGTCTTTGAGGGAACTGTTTTTT
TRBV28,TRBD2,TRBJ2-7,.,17,CASSFSRSSGESYEQYF,TGTGCCAGCAGTTTTAGTCGGTCTAGCGGGGAGTCCTACGAGCAGTACTTC
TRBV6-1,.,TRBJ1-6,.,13,CASSDYSNSPLHF,TGTGCCAGCAGTGACTACAGCAATTCACCCCTCCACTTT
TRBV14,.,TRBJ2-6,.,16,CASSQRRPSGANVLTF,TGTGCCAGCAGCCAAAGACGGCCCTCTGGGGCCAACGTCCTGACTTTC
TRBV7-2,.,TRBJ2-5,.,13,CASSLERQETQYF,TGTGCCAGCAGCTTAGAAAGACAAGAGACCCAGTACTTC
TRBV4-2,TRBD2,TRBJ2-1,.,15,CASSQVAGDLGEQFF,TGTGCCAGCAGCCAAGTAGCGGGAGACTTGGGTGAGCAGTTCTTC
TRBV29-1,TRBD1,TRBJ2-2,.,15,CSVKVPGQGTGELFF,TGCAGCGTCAAGGTCCCGGGACAGGGAACTGGGGAGCTGTTTTTT
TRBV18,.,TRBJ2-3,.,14,CASSPGGFTDTQYF,TGTGCCAGCTCACCAGGGGGGTTCACAGATACGCAGTATTTT
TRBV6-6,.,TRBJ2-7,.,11,CASGYLNEQYF,TGTGCCAGCGGATATTTGAACGAGCAGTACTTC
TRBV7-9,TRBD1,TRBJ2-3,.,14,CASRPGTGSDTQYF,TGTGCCAGCAGACCCGGGACAGGGTCAGATACGCAGTATTTT
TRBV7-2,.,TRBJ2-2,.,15,CASSGGQGGTGELFF,TGTGCCAGCAGCGGGGGCCAGGGAGGCACCGGGGAGCTGTTTTTT
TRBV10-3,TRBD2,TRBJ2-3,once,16,CAISDLAGGSTDTQYF,TGTGCCATCAGTGACCTAGCGGGGGGGAGCACAGATACGCAGTATTTT
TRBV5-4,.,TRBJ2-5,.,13,CASSPPSQETQYF,TGTGCCAGCAGCCCTCCGTCCCAAGAGACCCAGTACTTC
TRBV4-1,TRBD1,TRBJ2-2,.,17,CASSQTRQGTNTGELFF,TGCGCCAGCAGCCAAACACGACAGGGTACGAACACCGGGGAGCTGTTTTTT
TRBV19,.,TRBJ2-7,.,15,CASRPSAGFSYEQYF,TGTGCCAGTAGACCCTCCGCAGGGTTCTCCTACGAGCAGTACTTC
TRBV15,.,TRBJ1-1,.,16,CATSRDLGGLNTEAFF,TGTGCCACCAGCAGAGATTTGGGGGGCTTGAACACTGAAGCTTTCTTT
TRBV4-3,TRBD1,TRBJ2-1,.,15,CASSRRQGPGNEQFF,TGCGCCAGCAGCCGGAGACAGGGCCCGGGCAATGAGCAGTTCTTC
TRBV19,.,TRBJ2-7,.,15,CASRTYEGHSYEQYF,TGTGCCAGTAGGACCTACGAGGGGCACTCCTACGAGCAGTACTTC